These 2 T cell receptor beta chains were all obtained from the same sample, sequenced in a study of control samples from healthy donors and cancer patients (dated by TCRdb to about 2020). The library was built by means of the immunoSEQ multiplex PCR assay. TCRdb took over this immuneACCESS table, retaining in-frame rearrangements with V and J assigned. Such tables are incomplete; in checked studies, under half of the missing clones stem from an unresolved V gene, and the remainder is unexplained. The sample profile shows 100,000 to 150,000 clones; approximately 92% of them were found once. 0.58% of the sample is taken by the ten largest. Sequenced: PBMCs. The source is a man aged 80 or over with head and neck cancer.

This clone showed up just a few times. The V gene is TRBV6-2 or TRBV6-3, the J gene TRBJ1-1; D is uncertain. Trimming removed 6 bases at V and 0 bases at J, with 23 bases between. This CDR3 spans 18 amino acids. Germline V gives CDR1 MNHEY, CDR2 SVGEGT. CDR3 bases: TGTGCCAGCAGCCCTGTCTCCAGGCGCTCCTCAATGAACACTGAAGCTTTCTTT. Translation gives CASSPVSRRSSMNTEAFF.

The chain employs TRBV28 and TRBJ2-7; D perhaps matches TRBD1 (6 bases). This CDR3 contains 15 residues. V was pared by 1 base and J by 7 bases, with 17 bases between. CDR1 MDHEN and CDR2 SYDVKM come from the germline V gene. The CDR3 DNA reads TGTGCCAGCAGTTTATTAGGCCAGGGGTCGTTTGAGCAGTACTTC. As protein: CASSLLGQGSFEQYF.